The T cell receptor beta chain under discussion was sequenced for a study of blood T cell repertoires in COVID-19. Measured with immunoSEQ multiplex PCR; TCRdb has only the in-frame clones, and not every one. The table lists roughly 40,000 clones, roughly 73% of them singletons, with under 75% in the top ten. The sequenced sample consisted of peripheral blood. This receptor was obtained from a man older than 75 with acute or convalescent COVID-19.

DNA of the CDR3: TGTGCCAGCAGCTTACGGTACGGGCAGCCCCAGCATTTT. Protein product: CASSLRYGQPQHF. The chain uses TRBV7-2 and TRBJ1-5; D is ambiguous. The CDR3 has 13 residues. Germline CDR1 reads SGHTA; CDR2 reads FQGNSA. The V and J ends lost 2 bases and 7 bases respectively, with 9 bases between them.